The 24 T cell receptor beta chains reported below all come from one sample, sequenced in a study of cytomegalovirus exposure and HLA in healthy donors (dated 2017 in TCRdb). Library generation was performed with the immunoSEQ multiplex PCR assay. For the multiplex PCR, a mixture combining 60 forward primers for TCR Vbeta segments and 13 reverse primers for TCR Jbeta segments was used. TCRdb took over this immuneACCESS table, retaining in-frame rearrangements with V and J assigned. Such tables are incomplete; in checked studies, under half of the missing clones stem from an unresolved V gene, and the remainder is unexplained. This specimen's table enumerates some 150,000 clones. The top ten constitute roughly 0.83% of the sample. The specimen sequenced was PBMCs. The receptors derive from a young woman in good health and CMV-seropositive.

The CDR3 DNA reads TGTGCCAGCAGCTTAGAGCGGAACCAAGAGACCCAGTACTTC. Protein product: CASSLERNQETQYF. The V call is TRBV7-8, the J call TRBJ2-5; TRBD2 might be the D (5 bases). CDR3 length equals 14 residues. The V end lost 1 base, the J end lost 0 bases, and 6 bases lay between the germline ends. Germline assignment: CDR1 SGHVS and CDR2 FQNEAQ.

The chain uses TRBV6-5 and TRBJ1-1; a possible D gene is TRBD1 (6 bases). This CDR3 spans 14 amino acids. The germline V gene encodes CDR1 MNHEY and CDR2 SVGAGI. The V gene lost 7 bases and the J gene lost 6 bases, with 18 bases spanning the gap. The CDR3 region has the DNA TGTGCCAGCATGATCCCCGGCAGGGGCGCTGAAGCTTTCTTT. It translates to CASMIPGRGAEAFF.

The J gene is TRBJ2-7, the V gene TRBV10-1; D might be TRBD1 (5 bases). Between the trimmed V and J ends, which lost 4 bases and 6 bases, there was a span of 13 bases. CDR3 length: 13 amino acids. CDR1 and CDR2 (germline): WNHNN, SYGVQD (reference sequence). The CDR3 loop reads CASSADMSLEQYF. DNA for the CDR3: TGCGCCAGCAGTGCGGACATGTCCCTCGAGCAGTACTTC.

The chain carries TRBV6-1 and TRBJ1-2, with D maybe TRBD1 (5 bases). The V gene lost 6 bases and the J gene lost 10 bases, with 18 bases spanning the gap. Looked up from germline, CDR1 is MNHNS and CDR2 is SASEGT. The CDR3 extends over 13 amino acids. The CDR3 loop reads CASSPRTGQDYTF. CDR3 coding DNA: TGTGCCAGCAGCCCGCGTACAGGTCAGGACTACACCTTC.

This chain joins TRBV10-3 and TRBJ2-1; perhaps TRBD1 as D (5 bases). This CDR3 region has 12 residues. The germline V and J ends were trimmed by 2 bases and 9 bases, with 8 bases remaining between them. Germline V gene data show CDR1 as ENHRY and CDR2 as SYGVKD. CDR3 bases: TGTGCCATCAGTGAGAAGGGGTCTGAGCAGTTCTTC. This gives the protein CAISEKGSEQFF.

The chain couples TRBV6-4 to TRBJ1-5, with TRBD1 identical over 8 bases. Looked up from germline, CDR1 is MRHNA and CDR2 is SNTAGT. Losses at the gene ends were 3 bases for V and 7 bases for J; bases not matched to a gene: 8. The CDR3 runs to 15 residues. DNA of the CDR3: TGTGCCAGCAGTGAGAGGACAGGGCTGAGGCAGCCCCAGCATTTT. Its translation: CASSERTGLRQPQHF.

The V call is TRBV27, the J call TRBJ1-1, with unresolved D. The V end was cut by 4 bases, the J end by 0 bases, with 9 bases between. The CDR3 covers 14 residues. Germline lookup yields CDR1 MNHEY and CDR2 SMNVEV (reference sequence). CDR3 nucleotide sequence: TGTGCCAGCAGTTACAGACACTTGAACACTGAAGCTTTCTTT. Encoded protein: CASSYRHLNTEAFF.

V and J are TRBV7-9 and TRBJ1-2; D is ambiguous. Between the trimmed V and J ends, which lost 1 base and 6 bases, there was a span of 12 bases. CDR3 length equals 14 residues. Per germline, CDR1 SEHNR and CDR2 FQNEAQ (reference sequence). CDR3 protein: CASSLVPGLDGYTF. CDR3 coding DNA: TGTGCCAGCAGCTTAGTACCAGGTTTGGATGGCTACACCTTC.

The chain couples TRBV30 to TRBJ2-3, with D unclear. CDR3 length: 16 residues. V lost 5 bases and J lost 2, with 20 bases in between. CDR1 GTSNPN and CDR2 SVGIG come from the germline V gene (reference sequence). This CDR3 is CAWLSLLGAYTDTQYF. The CDR3 coding sequence is TGTGCCTGGCTGAGTCTTCTAGGAGCCTACACAGATACGCAGTATTTT.

The V and J genes are TRBV19 and TRBJ1-2; D perhaps matches TRBD1 (6 bases). From germline, CDR1 is LNHDA and CDR2 SQIVND (reference sequence). The CDR3 is made up of 14 amino acids. The V end lost 3 bases, the J end lost 8 bases, and 16 bases lay between the germline ends. CDR3 bases: TGTGCCAGTAGTATTGGGGCAGGGGTGGACGGCTACACCTTC. Its protein is CASSIGAGVDGYTF.

This chain joins TRBV30 and TRBJ1-6; possibly TRBD1 for D (6 bases). Trimming pared 1 base from V and 3 bases from J, leaving 10 bases between. Germline CDR1 and CDR2: GTSNPN and SVGIG (reference sequence). This CDR3 spans 15 amino acids. CDR3 protein: CAWSDNRVYNSPLHF. The CDR3 DNA reads as TGTGCCTGGAGTGACAACAGGGTCTATAATTCACCCCTCCACTTT.

The V call is TRBV4-1, the J call TRBJ2-1, with 10 bases matching TRBD2. CDR1 and CDR2 (germline): MGHRA, YSYEKL. With V trimmed by 4 bases and J by 6 bases, 6 bases remained unmatched. The CDR3 sequence is 15 residues long. CDR3 loop: CASSLGLAYGNEQFF. DNA of the CDR3: TGCGCCAGCAGCCTGGGACTAGCGTACGGCAATGAGCAGTTCTTC.

The chain uses TRBV2 and TRBJ1-2; D gene uncertain. Trimming took off 4 bases at V and 4 bases at J, with 16 bases between the two ends. CDR3 length: 15 residues. Germline lookup yields CDR1 SNHLY and CDR2 FYNNEI. CDR3 protein: CASSVSWGEPYGYTF. CDR3 nucleotide sequence: TGTGCCAGCAGTGTATCGTGGGGAGAACCCTATGGCTACACCTTC.

This chain uses TRBV9 with TRBJ2-2; TRBD1 aligns across 7 bases. The CDR3 has 15 residues. Germline CDR1 is SGDLS and CDR2 is YYNGEE. J was trimmed by 3 bases and V by 3 bases; bases with no gene match: 5. CDR3 sequence: CASSAPTGDTGELFF. The DNA for the CDR3 is TGTGCCAGCAGCGCCCCTACAGGGGACACCGGGGAGCTGTTTTTT. The full variable domain, its missing parts supplied by reference TRBV9 and TRBJ2-2, is DSGVTQTPKHLITATGQRVTLRCSPRSGDLSVYWYQQSLDQGLQFLIQYYNGEERAKGNILERFSAQQFPDLHSELNLSSLELGDSALYFCASSAPTGDTGELFFGEGSRLTVL.

The J gene is TRBJ2-2, the V gene TRBV14; 8 bases fit TRBD2. Germline V gene lookup returns CDR1 SGHDN and CDR2 FVKESK. V gave up 5 bases and J gave up 4 bases; unmatched junction bases: 9. CDR3 length: 16 residues. CDR3: CASSGGGGRSTGELFF. CDR3 DNA: TGTGCCAGCAGCGGTGGGGGCGGGAGGAGCACCGGGGAGCTGTTTTTT.

The chain couples TRBV9 to TRBJ2-5; 7 bases line up with TRBD2. V lost 4 bases to trimming and J lost 3 bases; unmatched junction nucleotides: 3. The CDR3 has 13 amino acids. The V gene's germline CDR1 is SGDLS and CDR2 YYNGEE. DNA of the CDR3: TGTGCCAGCAGCCTTGGGGGGGAAGAGACCCAGTACTTC. This codes for CASSLGGEETQYF.

The CDR3 region has the DNA TGTGCCAGTAGTGCCCTCGGGGTCACTAATGAAAAACTGTTTTTT. Its translation is CASSALGVTNEKLFF. This chain links TRBV19 with TRBJ1-4, with D hard to call. Germline values: CDR1 LNHDA, CDR2 SQIVND (reference sequence). V dropped 5 bases and J dropped 2 bases, with 12 bases sitting between them. The CDR3 spans 15 residues.

This chain uses TRBV27 with TRBJ2-1; no firm D call. CDR1 is MNHEY and CDR2 is SMNVEV in the germline V gene (reference sequence). The CDR3 sequence is 14 residues long. V gave up 2 bases and J gave up 5 bases, with 10 bases separating them. The CDR3 loop reads CASSLVGRNNEQFF. DNA of the CDR3: TGTGCCAGCAGTTTAGTTGGGCGAAACAATGAGCAGTTCTTC.

V gene TRBV30 combines with J gene TRBJ2-4, with 10 positions matching TRBD1. The germline gives CDR1 GTSNPN, CDR2 SVGIG (reference sequence). Trimming took 0 bases from V and 7 from J; bases not matched to a gene: 9. The CDR3 has 16 amino acids. The CDR3 DNA reads TGTGCCTGGAGTGTAGTGGGACAGGGGTGGGGGAACATTCAGTACTTC. Translating it yields CAWSVVGQGWGNIQYF.

V is TRBV7-6 and J is TRBJ2-5; no reliable D call. CDR1 is SGHVS and CDR2 is FNYEAQ in the germline V gene. Trimming took off 5 bases at V and 5 bases at J, with 9 bases between the two ends. The CDR3 runs 12 residues. The CDR3 coding sequence is TGTGCCAGCAGCCCCACAAAGGAGACCCAGTACTTC. Encoded protein: CASSPTKETQYF.

V usage is TRBV15 and J usage is TRBJ1-2, with a tentative D call TRBD1 (5 bases). CDR3 length: 16 residues. The ends were cut back, 0 bases at V and 0 bases at J, with 11 bases in the middle. The germline CDR1 and CDR2 sequences are LNHNV and YYDKDF (reference sequence). The CDR3 here is CATSRDLGQTNYGYTF. The CDR3 nucleotides are TGTGCCACCAGCAGAGATCTGGGGCAGACTAACTATGGCTACACCTTC.

The V call is TRBV5-4, the J call TRBJ2-1; a possible D gene is TRBD2 (6 bases). The V end lost 4 bases, the J end lost 6 bases, and 11 bases lay between the germline ends. CDR1 is SGHNT and CDR2 is YYREEE in the germline V gene (reference sequence). The CDR3 is 13 amino acids. CDR3 sequence (DNA): TGTGCCAGCAGCCCTGGAGGGGTCAATGAGCAGTTCTTC. Its protein is CASSPGGVNEQFF.

The chain combines TRBV5-1 with TRBJ1-5, with a weak D call TRBD1 (6 bases). Germline assignment: CDR1 SGHRS and CDR2 YFSETQ. The length of the CDR3 is 13 residues. Trimming removed 7 bases at V and 5 bases at J, with 13 bases between. CDR3 DNA: TGCGCCAGCCGAAGGGGGGGAGATCAGCCCCAGCATTTT. The encoded protein is CASRRGGDQPQHF.

The gene calls are TRBV4-1 and TRBJ1-2; perhaps TRBD1 as D (5 bases). This CDR3 contains 17 residues. The germline gives CDR1 MGHRA, CDR2 YSYEKL. The V and J ends lost 0 bases and 0 bases respectively, with 14 bases between them. CDR3 loop: CASSQEWTQLTNYGYTF. The CDR3 coding sequence is TGCGCCAGCAGCCAAGAGTGGACACAACTAACTAACTATGGCTACACCTTC.